The clone carrying this TCR beta chain was found many times. The germline CDR1 and CDR2 sequences are SGHTA and FQGNSA. The germline V and J ends were trimmed by 6 bases and 0 bases, with 15 bases remaining between them. This CDR3 is built from 16 residues. The sample comes from a study of T-cell reconstitution after alpha-beta-depleted transplantation in children. Unique molecular identifiers featured in how the TCRbeta library was prepared. TCRdb recomputed calls from the PCR reads with MiXCR, one row per CDR3 protein. This table has roughly 100,000 distinct CDR3 sequences, more than 7% appearing once.

The material sequenced was PBMCs from the stem cell graft donor, taken from the stem cell graft. The chain joins TRBV7-2 to TRBJ2-1; no reliable D call. The sequence was obtained from a human donor who donated a stem cell graft to a child with congenital amegakaryocytic thrombocytopenia. In nucleotides, the CDR3 is TGTGCCAGCAGATCCCTCGTAATAAGCTCCTACAATGAGCAGTTCTTC. As protein: CASRSLVISSYNEQFF.